Sequencing of this TCR beta chain was carried out in a study of CD8+ T cells in alopecia areata. About the study: Once tofacitinib had been taken for 6 to 18 months, 6 months off drug followed.

In each case, RNA was isolated and then reverse transcribed into cDNA as the sequencing template. Profiled with immunoSEQ multiplex PCR; TCRdb holds only in-frame clones, not every one. Here the sample spans 100,000 to 150,000 clones, 35% to 40% being singletons. It was from alopecia areata patients that lesional scalp punch biopsies and peripheral blood were collected. PBMCs provided sorted CD4+ and CD8+ T cells. This clone was recorded a few times. Antigen specificity is unknown. General observations from the study: The study found higher clonality in lesional than normal scalp, especially in alopecia totalis/universalis.

Germline V gene data show CDR1 as SGHTA and CDR2 as FQGNSA. The J segment lost 0 bases and the V segment lost 5 bases, leaving 4 bases of the junction unmatched. The CDR3 length is 14 residues. The chain combines TRBV7-2 with TRBJ2-7; TRBD1 matches 7 bases. Source material: CD4+ T cells sorted from blood. The TCR comes from a human donor with alopecia areata. In DNA form, the CDR3 reads TGTGCCAGCAGCCCGGGACAGACCTCCTACGAGCAGTACTTC. Protein product: CASSPGQTSYEQYF.